Below, 5 T cell receptor beta chains from the same sample are listed, as sequenced in a study of Graves' ophthalmopathy and Graves' hyperthyroidism. Amplified material comprised TCR beta CDR3 regions derived from RNA transcripts. The workflow started with a first-round RT-PCR run with HTBI primers and then moved on to a second-round multiplex PCR. TCRdb recomputed calls from the multiplex PCR reads with MiXCR, one row per CDR3 protein. The repertoire holds roughly 600,000 distinct CDR3 sequences, with roughly 40% as singletons. Sequenced material: peripheral blood or thyroid tissue (not recorded which). Source of these receptors: an adult man with Graves' hyperthyroidism.

This clonotype was counted many times. The V call is TRBV5-1, the J call TRBJ1-2; possibly TRBD1 for D (6 bases). Germline V gene lookup returns CDR1 SGHRS and CDR2 YFSETQ. Trimming left V 0 bases short and J 5 bases short, with 11 bases between. This CDR3 is built from 14 residues. Written as DNA, the CDR3 is TGCGCCAGCAGCTTGGGGGACACACTATATGGCTACACCTTC. This encodes CASSLGDTLYGYTF.

The rearrangement uses TRBV19 and TRBJ2-7, with D tentatively TRBD1 (6 bases). V lost 3 bases and J 3 bases, leaving 9 bases between the germline ends. CDR3 length equals 13 residues. Germline CDR1 is LNHDA and CDR2 is SQIVND (reference sequence). The CDR3 reads CASSITDSYEQYF. CDR3 nucleotides: TGTGCCAGTAGTATTACGGACAGCTACGAGCAGTACTTC.

The genes are TRBV2 and TRBJ2-3; D is unresolved. The CDR3 length is 14 residues. The V end was cut by 4 bases, the J end by 1 base, with 9 bases between. Per the germline V gene, CDR1 is SNHLY and CDR2 is FYNNEI. CDR3 residues: CASSAVAGTDTQYF. The CDR3 DNA is TGTGCCAGCAGTGCGGTGGCGGGCACAGATACGCAGTATTTT. Using reference TRBV2 and TRBJ2-3 for the parts outside the CDR3, the full variable domain is EPEVTQTPSHQVTQMGQEVILRCVPISNHLYFYWYRQILGQKVEFLVSFYNNEISEKSEIFDDQFSVERPDGSNFTLKIRSTKLEDSAMYFCASSAVAGTDTQYFGPGTRLTVL.

Ten or more counts support this clonotype. This sequence joins TRBV5-4 and TRBJ2-5, with 8 nucleotides matching TRBD1. Trimming took 4 bases from V and 5 from J; bases not matched to a gene: 10. Germline V gene data show CDR1 as SGHNT and CDR2 as YYREEE (reference sequence). The CDR3 length is 15 residues. In nucleotides, the CDR3 is TGTGCCAGCAGCGGACCGACAGGGGTGGGTGAGACCCAGTACTTC. Protein: CASSGPTGVGETQYF.

This chain connects TRBV25-1 to TRBJ2-7; the D gene is possibly TRBD2 (7 bases). Trimming took 4 bases from V and 0 from J, leaving 10 bases between them. This CDR3 comprises 14 residues. The germline CDR1 and CDR2 sequences are MGHDK and SYGVNS. CDR3 sequence: CASSGRGASYEQYF. The CDR3, as DNA: TGTGCCAGCAGTGGCCGGGGGGCCTCCTACGAGCAGTACTTC.